These T cell receptor beta chains were read from a single sample in a study of T-cell reconstitution after alpha-beta-depleted transplantation in children. MiXCR, run by TCRdb on the PCR reads, gives a single entry per CDR3 protein. The sample consists of around 380,000 distinct CDR3 sequences, 11% of them appearing once. The material sequenced was PBMCs from the stem cell graft donor, taken from the stem cell graft. These receptors all stem from a human donor who donated a stem cell graft to a child with acute myeloid leukemia. Both conserved end residues are part of each CDR3. Each record gives: D gene, CDR3 length, J gene, V gene, clone size, CDR3 protein, CDR3 DNA. The D gene is left open where the match is weak. Clone size is shown for a subset of rows, as once, few, many or a class of expanded clone.

>NA|12|TRBJ2-7|TRBV29-1|many
CSVPRGSSEQYF
TGCAGCGTCCCTCGGGGCTCTAGCGAGCAGTACTTC
>TRBD1|16|TRBJ2-2|TRBV4-1|few
CASSQDLGTDTGELFF
TGCGCCAGCAGCCAAGATTTAGGGACAGACACCGGGGAGCTGTTTTTT
>NA|14|TRBJ1-6|TRBV27|many
CASRRLPLNSPLHF
TGTGCCAGCAGGCGTCTACCGCTCAATTCACCCCTCCACTTT
>TRBD2|15|TRBJ2-7|TRBV20-1|NA
CSASGGLAGGREQYF
TGCAGTGCTTCAGGCGGACTAGCGGGAGGGCGAGAGCAGTACTTC
>TRBD2|16|TRBJ2-4|TRBV12-3/TRBV12-4|few
CASSLSGGRLANIQYF
TGTGCCAGCAGCTTATCCGGCGGGAGATTGGCAAACATTCAGTACTTC
>NA|12|TRBJ1-1|TRBV5-5|NA
CASSFTNREAFF
TGTGCCAGCAGCTTTACGAATCGAGAAGCTTTCTTT
>TRBD1|14|TRBJ2-1|TRBV5-1|many
CASSFRQGWNEQFF
TGCGCCAGCAGCTTCCGACAGGGATGGAATGAGCAGTTCTTC
>NA|15|TRBJ1-1|TRBV7-8|NA
CASSLAGQLNTEAFF
TGTGCCAGCAGCTTAGCTGGACAGCTGAACACTGAAGCTTTCTTT
>TRBD2|16|TRBJ2-1|TRBV25-1|few
CASSEPAGRSDNEQFF
TGTGCCAGCAGTGAACCAGCGGGACGCTCCGACAATGAGCAGTTCTTC
>TRBD2|18|TRBJ2-3|TRBV6-1|many
CASSPGTSGGPSTDTQYF
TGTGCCAGCAGTCCAGGGACTAGCGGGGGTCCAAGCACAGATACGCAGTATTTT
>TRBD2|19|TRBJ2-5|TRBV27|NA
CASSLLVPSGRARVETQYF
TGTGCCAGCAGTTTATTAGTCCCTAGCGGGAGGGCCCGGGTGGAGACCCAGTACTTC
>NA|15|TRBJ1-2|TRBV3-1|few
CASSQDTGIPGGYTF
TGTGCCAGCAGCCAAGATACCGGGATTCCAGGTGGCTACACCTTC
>NA|16|TRBJ2-4|TRBV5-1|NA
CASSSGLLRAKNIQYF
TGCGCCAGCAGCTCCGGACTATTACGAGCCAAAAACATTCAGTACTTC
>NA|17|TRBJ2-1|TRBV12-3/TRBV12-4|few
CASSFPSDLPSYNEQFF
TGTGCCAGCAGTTTCCCCTCCGATCTCCCCTCCTACAATGAGCAGTTCTTC
>NA|13|TRBJ2-1|TRBV2|NA
CASRRDTDNEQFF
TGTGCCAGCAGGAGGGACACTGACAATGAGCAGTTCTTC
>NA|14|TRBJ2-5|TRBV5-4|NA
CASSFTSRGATQYF
TGTGCCAGCAGCTTTACTAGCCGGGGAGCGACCCAGTACTTC
>NA|13|TRBJ2-1|TRBV12-3/TRBV12-4|many
CASREPGNNEQFF
TGTGCCAGCAGAGAACCGGGGAACAATGAGCAGTTCTTC
>NA|16|TRBJ1-4|TRBV5-8|NA
CASSQGQRPTNEKLFF
TGTGCCAGCAGCCAAGGACAGCGACCAACTAATGAAAAACTGTTTTTT
>NA|14|TRBJ2-1|TRBV20-1|NA
CSAHEPSVGNEQFF
TGCAGTGCTCACGAGCCTAGCGTGGGCAATGAGCAGTTCTTC
>NA|14|TRBJ2-7|TRBV10-3|NA
CAIGPGRRSYEQYF
TGTGCCATCGGCCCCGGGCGCCGCTCCTACGAGCAGTACTTC
>NA|15|TRBJ1-1|TRBV12-3/TRBV12-4|few
CASSDYGRGSSEAFF
TGTGCCAGCAGTGATTACGGCAGGGGATCATCTGAAGCTTTCTTT
>NA|14|TRBJ2-1|TRBV5-1|many
CASSPQSSYNEQFF
TGCGCCAGCAGCCCACAGAGCTCCTACAATGAGCAGTTCTTC
>TRBD2|19|TRBJ2-3|TRBV11-2|few
CASSLDPRPSGRAQDTQYF
TGTGCCAGCAGCTTAGATCCCCGACCTAGCGGGAGGGCCCAAGATACGCAGTATTTT
>NA|15|TRBJ2-4|TRBV7-8|few
CASSFRGLGSNIQYF
TGTGCCAGCAGCTTCCGTGGCCTCGGGTCGAACATTCAGTACTTC
>TRBD2|15|TRBJ2-3|TRBV7-2|many
CASSYGGLASDTQYF
TGTGCCAGCAGCTACGGGGGACTAGCGTCAGATACGCAGTATTTT
>NA|15|TRBJ2-7|TRBV4-2|few
CASSKEASEGYEQYF
TGTGCCAGCAGCAAAGAGGCTAGCGAAGGGTATGAGCAGTACTTC
>TRBD2|14|TRBJ2-7|TRBV29-1|many
CSVVGLAGTYEQYF
TGCAGCGTTGTGGGTCTAGCGGGGACCTACGAGCAGTACTTC
>NA|13|TRBJ1-2|TRBV5-5|few
CASSYSDLYGYTF
TGTGCCAGCAGCTACAGTGATCTCTATGGCTACACCTTC
>TRBD1|14|TRBJ2-1|TRBV12-3/TRBV12-4|few
CASSWDRAPNEQFF
TGTGCCAGCAGTTGGGACAGGGCCCCCAATGAGCAGTTCTTC
>NA|13|TRBJ2-7|TRBV2|NA
CASSGQGFYEQYF
TGTGCCAGCAGTGGTCAGGGGTTCTACGAGCAGTACTTC
>TRBD1|14|TRBJ2-5|TRBV15|NA
CATSREHAGGTQYF
TGTGCCACCAGCAGAGAACACGCAGGGGGGACCCAGTACTTC
>NA|18|TRBJ2-1|TRBV11-1|few
CASSSQGASRSSYNEQFF
TGTGCCAGCAGCTCCCAAGGTGCATCTAGGAGCTCCTACAATGAGCAGTTCTTC
>NA|15|TRBJ1-1|TRBV18|NA
CASSAGSGIGTEAFF
TGTGCCAGCTCCGCTGGGTCAGGAATTGGCACTGAAGCTTTCTTT
>NA|15|TRBJ1-5|TRBV4-1|NA
CASSDPTFSNQPQHF
TGCGCCAGCAGCGACCCGACATTTAGCAATCAGCCCCAGCATTTT
>NA|16|TRBJ2-3|TRBV7-9|few
CASSLVAWSGTDTQYF
TGTGCCAGCAGCTTAGTAGCCTGGTCGGGCACAGATACGCAGTATTTT
>TRBD1|14|TRBJ1-5|TRBV12-3/TRBV12-4|many
CASSRGQGDQPQHF
TGTGCCAGCAGCCGAGGACAGGGGGATCAGCCCCAGCATTTT
>TRBD1|15|TRBJ1-2|TRBV25-1|NA
CASSEQTGGAYGYTF
TGTGCCAGCAGTGAACAGACAGGGGGCGCTTATGGCTACACCTTC
>NA|13|TRBJ2-1|TRBV6-2/TRBV6-3|few
CASANLAYNEQFF
TGTGCCAGCGCGAATCTAGCCTACAATGAGCAGTTCTTC
>TRBD2|15|TRBJ2-7|TRBV7-2|few
CASSVLAGEAYEQYF
TGTGCCAGCAGCGTTCTAGCGGGGGAGGCCTACGAGCAGTACTTC
>TRBD1|16|TRBJ2-2|TRBV12-3/TRBV12-4|many
CASRTDRVEDTGELFF
TGTGCCAGCAGAACCGACAGGGTGGAAGACACCGGGGAGCTGTTTTTT
>TRBD1|16|TRBJ1-2|TRBV4-2|NA
CASSQAGTGGDYGYTF
TGTGCCAGCAGCCAAGCGGGGACAGGGGGTGACTATGGCTACACCTTC
>NA|12|TRBJ2-3|TRBV29-1|few
CSVAVGVDTQYF
TGCAGCGTAGCTGTGGGGGTAGATACGCAGTATTTT
>TRBD2|15|TRBJ2-7|TRBV4-3|NA
CASSQGAGRSYEQYF
TGCGCCAGCAGCCAAGGAGCGGGACGCTCCTACGAGCAGTACTTC
>NA|13|TRBJ2-5|TRBV7-2|many
CASSLGSAETQYF
TGTGCCAGCAGCTTAGGTAGCGCAGAGACCCAGTACTTC
>TRBD2|15|TRBJ2-1|TRBV20-1|NA
CSARDPASGVNEQFF
TGCAGTGCTAGAGATCCCGCTAGCGGGGTCAATGAGCAGTTCTTC
>NA|17|TRBJ2-1|TRBV12-3/TRBV12-4|NA
CASSAGVGFYYHNEQFF
TGTGCCAGCAGTGCAGGGGTAGGGTTCTACTACCACAATGAGCAGTTCTTC